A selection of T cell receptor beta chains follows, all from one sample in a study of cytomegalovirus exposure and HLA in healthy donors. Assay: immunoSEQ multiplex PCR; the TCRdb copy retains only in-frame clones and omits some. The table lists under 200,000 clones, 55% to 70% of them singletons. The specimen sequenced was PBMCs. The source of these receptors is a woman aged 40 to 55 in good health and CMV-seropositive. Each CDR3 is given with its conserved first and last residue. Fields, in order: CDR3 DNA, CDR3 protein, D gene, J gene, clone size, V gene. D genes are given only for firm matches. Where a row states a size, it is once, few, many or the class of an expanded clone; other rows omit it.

cdr3_nt: TGTGCCAGCAGTTTACAGGGCCCCACCGGGGAGCTGTTTTTT
cdr3_aa: CASSLQGPTGELFF
d_call: -
j_call: TRBJ2-2
clone_size: -
v_call: TRBV27

cdr3_nt: TGTGCCAGTAGTAGCTTAGCGGGAGAGGACCCAGATACGCAGTATTTT
cdr3_aa: CASSSLAGEDPDTQYF
d_call: TRBD2
j_call: TRBJ2-3
clone_size: -
v_call: TRBV19

cdr3_nt: TGTGCCAGCAGCCGAAGGACAGGGGTCACCGGGGAGCTGTTTTTT
cdr3_aa: CASSRRTGVTGELFF
d_call: TRBD1
j_call: TRBJ2-2
clone_size: few
v_call: TRBV7-2

cdr3_nt: TGTGCCAGCAGCTTGGAGGACTTCCGGGCGCCCAATGAGCAGTTCTTC
cdr3_aa: CASSLEDFRAPNEQFF
d_call: -
j_call: TRBJ2-1
clone_size: -
v_call: TRBV5-4

cdr3_nt: TGTGCCATCAGTGATATGCGGGAGGGCCCCTACAATGAGCAGTTCTTC
cdr3_aa: CAISDMREGPYNEQFF
d_call: TRBD2
j_call: TRBJ2-1
clone_size: -
v_call: TRBV10-3

cdr3_nt: TGTGCCAGCAGGACTCGACTAGCCGGAGGGTTGGGTGAGCAGTACTTC
cdr3_aa: CASRTRLAGGLGEQYF
d_call: TRBD2
j_call: TRBJ2-5
clone_size: -
v_call: TRBV28

cdr3_nt: TGTGCCAGCAGCGTTTTATCAGGGGACACTGAAGCTTTCTTT
cdr3_aa: CASSVLSGDTEAFF
d_call: -
j_call: TRBJ1-1
clone_size: -
v_call: TRBV9

cdr3_nt: TGTGCCAGTAGTAAGGACAGGGCGGTTGCCGGGGAGCTGTTTTTT
cdr3_aa: CASSKDRAVAGELFF
d_call: TRBD1
j_call: TRBJ2-2
clone_size: few
v_call: TRBV19

cdr3_nt: TGTGCCAGCAGTTTAGGTTCAGGGGCGGCCTACGAGCAGTACTTC
cdr3_aa: CASSLGSGAAYEQYF
d_call: -
j_call: TRBJ2-7
clone_size: -
v_call: TRBV27

cdr3_nt: TGTGCCAGCAGTTTCCCCGGGACAGGGGGACTCGAGCAGTACTTC
cdr3_aa: CASSFPGTGGLEQYF
d_call: TRBD1
j_call: TRBJ2-7
clone_size: few
v_call: TRBV28

cdr3_nt: TGTGCCAGCAGTGAAGAGGGGCGCGGGGGCTATGGCTACACCTTC
cdr3_aa: CASSEEGRGGYGYTF
d_call: -
j_call: TRBJ1-2
clone_size: -
v_call: TRBV6-1

cdr3_nt: TGTGCCAGCAGTTCAGGGCTAGACTCCTACAATGAGCAGTTCTTC
cdr3_aa: CASSSGLDSYNEQFF
d_call: -
j_call: TRBJ2-1
clone_size: -
v_call: TRBV6-5

cdr3_nt: TGTGCCAGCAGCCGACACGACAGGGATGGCGGGGAGCTGTTTTTT
cdr3_aa: CASSRHDRDGGELFF
d_call: TRBD1
j_call: TRBJ2-2
clone_size: few
v_call: TRBV28

cdr3_nt: TGTGCCAGCAGTTCCGGGACAGACAATAACTATGGCTACACCTTC
cdr3_aa: CASSSGTDNNYGYTF
d_call: TRBD1
j_call: TRBJ1-2
clone_size: -
v_call: TRBV5-5

cdr3_nt: TGTGCCAGTAGCGCGGGGGTCCGCACAGATACGCAGTATTTT
cdr3_aa: CASSAGVRTDTQYF
d_call: TRBD2
j_call: TRBJ2-3
clone_size: -
v_call: TRBV19

cdr3_nt: TGTGCCAGCAGTTACACTACGCAGGGGAAAGGAAACACCATATATTTT
cdr3_aa: CASSYTTQGKGNTIYF
d_call: -
j_call: TRBJ1-3
clone_size: few
v_call: TRBV6-6

cdr3_nt: TGTGCCAGCGGGCCGGGGGGTTGGGACGAGCAGTACTTC
cdr3_aa: CASGPGGWDEQYF
d_call: TRBD2
j_call: TRBJ2-7
clone_size: few
v_call: TRBV5-6

cdr3_nt: TGTGCCAGCAGGTTGGGAGGGGATTACACCGGGGAGCTGTTTTTT
cdr3_aa: CASRLGGDYTGELFF
d_call: TRBD2
j_call: TRBJ2-2
clone_size: -
v_call: TRBV6-1

cdr3_nt: TGTGCCAGCAGCGCAGGGCCGGGGAGCGGGAGGGACCGCAATGAGCAGTTCTTC
cdr3_aa: CASSAGPGSGRDRNEQFF
d_call: TRBD2
j_call: TRBJ2-1
clone_size: once
v_call: TRBV9

cdr3_nt: TGTGCCAGCAGAGTGGACAGGGAGGGGAACACTGAAGCTTTCTTT
cdr3_aa: CASRVDREGNTEAFF
d_call: TRBD1
j_call: TRBJ1-1
clone_size: few
v_call: TRBV2

cdr3_nt: TGTGCCAGCAGTTATGGCGGACAGACCTACAATGAGCAGTTCTTC
cdr3_aa: CASSYGGQTYNEQFF
d_call: -
j_call: TRBJ2-1
clone_size: -
v_call: TRBV27

cdr3_nt: TGCGCCAGCAGCACGGGACTAGCGAATTACAATGAGCAGTTCTTC
cdr3_aa: CASSTGLANYNEQFF
d_call: TRBD2
j_call: TRBJ2-1
clone_size: -
v_call: TRBV5-1

cdr3_nt: TGTGCCAGCAGTTACGTGCCTAGCGGGAGTTACGAGCAGTACTTC
cdr3_aa: CASSYVPSGSYEQYF
d_call: TRBD2
j_call: TRBJ2-7
clone_size: -
v_call: TRBV6-5

cdr3_nt: TGTGCCAGCAGTTACTCGAATATTGCAGGGGGCAGTGGCTACACCTTC
cdr3_aa: CASSYSNIAGGSGYTF
d_call: TRBD1
j_call: TRBJ1-2
clone_size: -
v_call: TRBV6-5

cdr3_nt: TGCGCCAGCAGCCGCCGTCTGGGGGCGCTGACCGATACGCAGTATTTT
cdr3_aa: CASSRRLGALTDTQYF
d_call: -
j_call: TRBJ2-3
clone_size: -
v_call: TRBV4-3

cdr3_nt: TGTGCCAGCACCGGGGACAGCTCCTACGAGCAGTACTTC
cdr3_aa: CASTGDSSYEQYF
d_call: TRBD1
j_call: TRBJ2-7
clone_size: -
v_call: TRBV28

cdr3_nt: TGTGCCAGCAGCCGAACCGACAGCACCGGGGAGCTGTTTTTT
cdr3_aa: CASSRTDSTGELFF
d_call: -
j_call: TRBJ2-2
clone_size: -
v_call: TRBV7-3

cdr3_nt: TGTGCCAGCATGAATATGCGGCTTGAAGCTTTCTTT
cdr3_aa: CASMNMRLEAFF
d_call: -
j_call: TRBJ1-1
clone_size: -
v_call: TRBV28